The 32 T cell receptor beta chains below were found in one sample sequenced in a study of CD8 T cells in ankylosing spondylitis. Study-wide points: One TCR beta motif, made up of several highly homologous variants, appeared characteristic of ankylosing spondylitis blood.

Their antigens remain unidentified. TCRdb re-analysed the 5' RACE reads in MiXCR, keeping a single row per CDR3 protein. In the table there are roughly 370,000 distinct CDR3 sequences, approximately 20% of which are singletons. Sequencing input: blood, either unsorted or a sorted T cell fraction (not recorded which). All receptors derive from a male donor with ankylosing spondylitis.

This clonotype was picked up many times. The chain links TRBV7-2 to TRBJ2-2, with 9 bases matching TRBD2. This CDR3 contains 16 residues. The germline V gene encodes CDR1 SGHTA and CDR2 FQGNSA. The junction had 3 bases not matched to a gene; V was cut back by 3 bases and J by 1 base. The CDR3 DNA reads TGTGCCAGCAGCTTGACAGCGGGAGGGAACACCGGGGAGCTGTTTTTT. It translates to CASSLTAGGNTGELFF.

The rearrangement links TRBV19 to TRBJ1-1; 7 bases line up with TRBD1. The CDR3 is made up of 14 amino acids. J gave up 5 bases and V 3 bases, and 6 bases lay outside the gene matches. CDR1 is LNHDA, CDR2 SQIVND, per germline (reference sequence). The CDR3 coding sequence is TGTGCCAGTAGTATTACAGGGGCTGGGACTGAAGCTTTCTTT. Its protein product is CASSITGAGTEAFF.

This clonotype was seen a handful of times. The V call is TRBV7-8, the J call TRBJ2-1; D perhaps matches TRBD1 (6 bases). V was clipped by 6 bases and J by 3 bases, with 12 bases between them. CDR1 and CDR2 from the germline V gene are SGHVS and FQNEAQ. This CDR3 contains 14 residues. This chain's CDR3 is CASRPGQLYNEQFF. The DNA for the CDR3 is TGTGCCAGCAGGCCGGGACAACTCTACAATGAGCAGTTCTTC.

The chain uses TRBV28 and TRBJ2-5; perhaps D is TRBD1 or TRBD2 (5 bases each). Trimming shortened V by 6 bases and J by 7 bases, and 9 bases separated the two germline ends. Per germline, CDR1 MDHEN and CDR2 SYDVKM. The CDR3 extends over 11 amino acids. The CDR3 bases are TGTGCCAGCAGCTTGGGGGTGACCCAGTACTTC. Residues: CASSLGVTQYF.

The genes are TRBV9 and TRBJ2-3, with D possibly matching TRBD2 (5 bases). The germline V gene has CDR1 SGDLS and CDR2 YYNGEE. V lost 0 bases, J lost 6 bases, and 14 bases lay in between. CDR3 size: 15 residues. CDR3 in amino acids: CASSVVSGSGDTQYF. The DNA for the CDR3 is TGTGCCAGCAGCGTAGTCTCGGGGAGTGGGGATACGCAGTATTTT.

The chain carries TRBV27 and TRBJ2-5; the match to TRBD2 covers 8 bases. The germline V gene encodes CDR1 MNHEY and CDR2 SMNVEV (reference sequence). The CDR3 contains 16 residues. Losses at the gene ends were 5 bases for V and 5 bases for J; bases not matched to a gene: 13. CDR3 residues: CASSRLGTRGLETQYF. For the CDR3, the DNA is TGTGCCAGCAGTCGACTCGGGACTAGAGGTTTGGAGACCCAGTACTTC.

This clonotype was recorded a few times. V and J are TRBV5-1 and TRBJ1-1; the D is unclear. V was clipped by 4 bases and J by 3 bases, with 13 bases between them. The CDR3 contains 14 residues. From germline, CDR1 is SGHRS and CDR2 YFSETQ. The CDR3 reads CASSLRHGDTEAFF. The CDR3 coding sequence is TGCGCCAGCAGCCTACGACACGGGGACACTGAAGCTTTCTTT.

This chain connects TRBV25-1 to TRBJ2-7; possibly TRBD1 for D (5 bases). The CDR3 is made up of 12 amino acids. Germline lookup yields CDR1 MGHDK and CDR2 SYGVNS. V was cut by 6 bases and J by 3 bases, with 9 bases left in between. The CDR3 sequence: CASRTENYEQYF. In DNA, the CDR3 is TGTGCCAGCAGGACAGAGAACTACGAGCAGTACTTC.

V usage is TRBV7-2 and J usage is TRBJ2-1; D possibly corresponds to TRBD2 (5 bases). Germline V gene sequence: CDR1 SGHTA, CDR2 FQGNSA. The length of the CDR3 is 16 residues. V was shortened by 5 bases and J by 7 bases, with 21 bases between the two germline ends. The CDR3 DNA follows: TGTGCCAGCAGCACCCTAGGCGGAGGCAGGTGGAATGAGCAGTTCTTC. As protein: CASSTLGGGRWNEQFF.

The CDR3 DNA follows: TGTGCCAGCAGCGTAGGCCTAATCGGGGGCCGGTACGAGCAGTACTTC. This encodes CASSVGLIGGRYEQYF. The V call is TRBV9, the J call TRBJ2-7; either TRBD1 or TRBD2 may supply D (6 bases each). The germline V gene has CDR1 SGDLS and CDR2 YYNGEE. Trimming removed 0 bases at V and 4 bases at J, with 17 bases between. The CDR3 has 16 amino acids.

The chain recombines TRBV2 with TRBJ1-4, with TRBD1 as a possible D gene (5 bases). Trimming removed 7 bases from V and 6 bases from J, with 15 bases in between. Germline CDR1 is SNHLY and CDR2 is FYNNEI. This CDR3 is built from 14 residues. In nucleotides, the CDR3 is TGTGCCAGCAATCGGAGGGGATCTTATGAAAAACTGTTTTTT. Protein: CASNRRGSYEKLFF.

This clonotype showed up just a few times. The chain combines TRBV29-1 with TRBJ2-1; TRBD2 might be the D (6 bases). Trimming took 6 bases from V and 9 from J, leaving 12 bases between them. CDR3 length: 11 residues. Germline CDR1 and CDR2: SQVTM and ANQGSEA. The DNA for the CDR3 is TGCAGCGTGGAGGGTGGGGGTGAGCAGTTCTTC. The encoded protein is CSVEGGGEQFF.

This clonotype was counted between two and nine times. This rearrangement joins TRBV7-2 to TRBJ2-1; D unclear. V lost 4 bases to trimming and J lost 3 bases, with 10 bases between them. Germline CDR1 SGHTA, CDR2 FQGNSA. The CDR3 extends over 14 amino acids. CDR3 DNA sequence: TGTGCCAGCAGCTCCGGGCCTGGCTACAATGAGCAGTTCTTC. It specifies CASSSGPGYNEQFF.

This clonotype was detected a few times. This chain links TRBV4-2 with TRBJ2-1; possible D gene TRBD1, 6 bases. The length of the CDR3 is 14 residues. In germline, CDR1 is LGHNA, CDR2 YNFKEQ. Trimming took off 0 bases at V and 9 bases at J, with 12 bases between the two ends. CDR3 sequence: CASSQETGLFEQFF. CDR3 sequence (DNA): TGTGCCAGCAGCCAAGAAACAGGGCTTTTTGAGCAGTTCTTC.

J is TRBJ1-5 and V is TRBV3-1; D gene uncertain. Deletions cut 1 base from V and 3 bases from J, with 16 bases between. Germline CDR1 reads LGHDT; CDR2 reads YNNKEL (reference sequence). This CDR3 contains 17 residues. The CDR3 loop is CASSQGYASGSNQPQHF. CDR3 bases: TGTGCCAGCAGCCAAGGCTACGCTTCGGGTTCCAATCAGCCCCAGCATTTT.

This clonotype showed up just a few times. This chain uses TRBV7-3 with TRBJ2-1; 10 positions agree with TRBD2. The germline V gene has CDR1 SGHTA and CDR2 FQGTGA. After removal of 4 bases from V and 3 bases from J, the junction contained 3 bases not matched to a gene. The CDR3 sequence is 15 residues long. The CDR3 reads CASSYLAGDYNEQFF. The CDR3 DNA follows: TGTGCCAGCAGCTACCTAGCGGGGGACTACAATGAGCAGTTCTTC.

J is TRBJ2-1 and V is TRBV29-1; D remains ambiguous. The germline V gene encodes CDR1 SQVTM and CDR2 ANQGSEA. Trimming cost V 2 bases and J 3 bases, with 8 bases left between them. CDR3 length equals 13 residues. The CDR3 region has the DNA TGCAGCGTTGAAAAGTTACACTACAATGAGCAGTTCTTC. This sequence encodes CSVEKLHYNEQFF.

This clonotype was counted a few times. The V call is TRBV5-1, the J call TRBJ2-6; 7 bases are shared with TRBD1. V dropped 2 bases and J dropped 4; count of bases not matched to a gene: 3. Germline V gene sequence: CDR1 SGHRS, CDR2 YFSETQ. The CDR3 loop spans 15 amino acids. The CDR3 reads CASSLQGPGANVLTF. For the CDR3, the DNA is TGCGCCAGCAGCTTACAGGGGCCCGGGGCCAACGTCCTGACTTTC. Together with reference TRBV5-1 and TRBJ2-6, the CDR3 gives the full variable domain: KAGVTQTPRYLIKTRGQQVTLSCSPISGHRSVSWYQQTPGQGLQFLFEYFSETQRNKGNFPGRFSGRQFSNSRSEMNVSTLELGDSALYLCASSLQGPGANVLTFGAGSRLTVL.

The chain joins TRBV5-1 to TRBJ1-5; the D gene is possibly TRBD1 (6 bases). Per the germline V gene, CDR1 is SGHRS and CDR2 is YFSETQ. The ends were cut back, 6 bases at V and 2 bases at J, with 15 bases in the middle. The length of the CDR3 is 15 residues. CDR3 sequence reads: CASKAGGGGNQPQHF. CDR3 in DNA: TGCGCCAGCAAAGCTGGGGGCGGGGGCAATCAGCCCCAGCATTTT. Combining the CDR3 with reference TRBV5-1 and TRBJ1-5 gives the whole variable domain KAGVTQTPRYLIKTRGQQVTLSCSPISGHRSVSWYQQTPGQGLQFLFEYFSETQRNKGNFPGRFSGRQFSNSRSEMNVSTLELGDSALYLCASKAGGGGNQPQHFGDGTRLSIL.

This clonotype was counted between two and nine times. V and J are TRBV18 and TRBJ2-5; tentatively, D is TRBD1 (5 bases). Trimming took off 0 bases at V and 1 base at J, with 9 bases between the two ends. Germline CDR1 reads KGHSH; CDR2 reads LQKENI. The CDR3 extends over 15 amino acids. The CDR3 protein is CASSPPGRGQETQYF. The CDR3, as DNA: TGTGCCAGCTCACCACCCGGTAGGGGCCAAGAGACCCAGTACTTC. Drawing the rest from reference TRBV18 and TRBJ2-5, the complete variable domain is NAGVMQNPRHLVRRRGQEARLRCSPMKGHSHVYWYRQLPEEGLKFMVYLQKENIIDESGMPKERFSAEFPKEGPSILRIQQVVRGDSAAYFCASSPPGRGQETQYFGPGTRLLVL.

This clonotype has a handful of counts. The chain joins TRBV5-1 to TRBJ2-5; no reliable D call. V gave up 0 bases and J gave up 7 bases, with 16 bases separating them. The CDR3 spans 15 residues. Germline CDR1 reads SGHRS; CDR2 reads YFSETQ. CDR3 region: CASSLAGQSGGTQYF. The CDR3 DNA reads as TGCGCCAGCAGCTTGGCCGGGCAGTCGGGCGGGACCCAGTACTTC.

This clonotype was picked up a small number of times. This chain uses TRBV20-1 with TRBJ1-2; no definite D call. This CDR3 is 11 amino acids long. Germline V gene sequence: CDR1 DFQATT, CDR2 SNEGSKA (reference sequence). Between the trimmed V and J ends, which lost 4 bases and 7 bases, there was a span of 10 bases. CDR3 amino acids: CSATLRSGYTF. The CDR3 nucleotides read TGCAGTGCTACCCTAAGGAGTGGCTACACCTTC.

This clonotype was picked up many times. J is TRBJ2-1 and V is TRBV29-1, with 11 bases fitting TRBD2. CDR1 SQVTM and CDR2 ANQGSEA come from the germline V gene. This CDR3 spans 13 amino acids. The trim removed 7 bases at V and 7 bases at J, leaving 6 bases unmatched. The CDR3 DNA follows: TGCAGCGCAACAAGGACTAGCGGGAATGAGCAGTTCTTC. Translated, it gives CSATRTSGNEQFF.

The chain links TRBV24-1 to TRBJ1-5; D not certain. The V gene's germline CDR1 is KGHDR and CDR2 SFDVKD. The CDR3 runs 12 residues. Trimming left V 1 base short and J 6 bases short, with 3 bases between. CDR3 nucleotide sequence: TGTGCCACCAGTGATTTTGGTCAGCCCCAGCATTTT. This sequence encodes CATSDFGQPQHF.

This clonotype has a count of ten or more. This chain joins TRBV2 and TRBJ2-1; 7 bases agree with TRBD1. This CDR3 contains 13 residues. V shed 7 bases and J 0 bases; nucleotides not matched to a gene: 0. CDR1 and CDR2 (germline): SNHLY, FYNNEI. Written as DNA, the CDR3 is TGTGCCAGCAACAGGGGCTCCTACAATGAGCAGTTCTTC. It codes for CASNRGSYNEQFF.

This clonotype was recorded many times. The rearrangement links TRBV29-1 to TRBJ2-2; perhaps TRBD1 as D (5 bases). Trimming took 3 bases from V and 6 from J, leaving 8 bases between them. Germline V gene lookup returns CDR1 SQVTM and CDR2 ANQGSEA. CDR3 length: 12 residues. As DNA, the CDR3 is TGCAGCGTTGAGAAAGGGGCCGGGGAGCTGTTTTTT. Its protein product is CSVEKGAGELFF.

This clonotype occurred a few times. This rearrangement joins TRBV24-1 to TRBJ1-3, with 11 positions matching TRBD1. The CDR3 totals 17 residues. With 8 bases clipped from V and 0 bases from J, the junction kept 8 bases outside the gene matches. The germline gives CDR1 KGHDR, CDR2 SFDVKD. CDR3 nucleotide sequence: TGTGCCACCATCTCGGACAGGGGGCTCAGCTCTGGAAACACCATATATTTT. Protein sequence: CATISDRGLSSGNTIYF.

The CDR3 loop reads CASSLASGIQGDTQYF. CDR3 sequence (DNA): TGCGCCAGCAGCTTGGCTTCCGGGATTCAGGGAGATACGCAGTATTTT. The chain is built from TRBV5-1 and TRBJ2-3; D tentatively fits TRBD1 or TRBD2 (5 bases each). V was trimmed by 0 bases and J by 5 bases, leaving 16 bases between them. The CDR3 totals 16 residues. In germline, CDR1 is SGHRS, CDR2 YFSETQ.

This chain links TRBV6-2 or TRBV6-3 with TRBJ2-7, with TRBD2 identical over 8 bases. CDR3 size: 15 residues. Germline CDR1 MNHEY, CDR2 SVGEGT. Trimming at V came to 2 bases and at J to 2 bases, leaving 5 bases not matched to a gene. CDR3 DNA: TGTGCCAGCAGTTACCTGGGACTAGGAACCTACGAGCAGTACTTC. Residues: CASSYLGLGTYEQYF.

In this sample, this clonotype turned up a few times. The chain has TRBV28 and TRBJ1-1; no reliable D call. Germline V gene sequence: CDR1 MDHEN, CDR2 SYDVKM. Trimming removed 3 bases at V and 2 bases at J, with 7 bases between. The CDR3 extends over 13 amino acids. CDR3 region: CASSFMHNTEAFF. The CDR3 DNA sequence: TGTGCCAGCAGTTTCATGCATAACACTGAAGCTTTCTTT.

V is TRBV29-1 and J is TRBJ2-7; D gene uncertain. V was cut by 7 bases and J by 3 bases, with 10 bases left in between. The CDR3 is made up of 11 amino acids. In germline, CDR1 is SQVTM, CDR2 ANQGSEA. CDR3 protein: CSAWIYYEQYF. The CDR3 nucleotides are TGCAGCGCATGGATCTACTACGAGCAGTACTTC.

Ten or more counts support this clonotype. The chain combines TRBV7-2 with TRBJ2-5; D is ambiguous. The germline CDR1 and CDR2 sequences are SGHTA and FQGNSA. Trimming stripped 0 bases from V and 4 bases from J, with 12 bases between. This CDR3 has 15 residues. The CDR3 nucleotides read TGTGCCAGCAGCTTAGCAGGTGGTGGTAGAGAGACCCAGTACTTC. It yields the protein CASSLAGGGRETQYF.